This is a list of T cell receptor beta chains from one sample in a study of T cells in Graves' hyperthyroidism and ophthalmopathy. TCRdb processed the multiplex PCR reads anew with MiXCR; each CDR3 protein has one entry. The data show a few hundred thousand distinct CDR3 sequences, around a sixth seen once. The sample consisted of blood. These receptors all come from a man between 18 and 35 years old with Graves' ophthalmopathy. The CDR3 runs from the conserved cysteine through the conserved F or W. The D gene is left open where the match is weak. Where a row states a size, it is once, few, many or the class of an expanded clone; other rows omit it.

J gene	V gene	clone size	D gene	CDR3 length	CDR3 protein	CDR3 DNA
TRBJ1-5	TRBV6-1	many	-	15	CASRHLQGRDQPQHF	TGTGCCAGCAGGCACCTACAGGGCAGGGATCAGCCCCAGCATTTT
TRBJ2-1	TRBV10-3	few	-	13	CAISERTFNEQFF	TGTGCCATCAGTGAGAGGACGTTCAATGAGCAGTTCTTC
TRBJ2-7	TRBV12-3/TRBV12-4	many	TRBD1	15	CASSAGTGETYEQYF	TGTGCCAGCAGCGCAGGGACAGGGGAAACCTACGAGCAGTACTTC
TRBJ2-1	TRBV5-1	-	TRBD2	15	CASSWTSGGAREQFF	TGCGCCAGCAGCTGGACTAGCGGGGGGGCTCGCGAGCAGTTCTTC
TRBJ1-2	TRBV10-3	few	-	16	CAISESGQWETYGYTF	TGTGCCATCAGTGAGTCCGGACAGTGGGAAACCTATGGCTACACCTTC
TRBJ2-1	TRBV7-9	few	-	17	CASSSRAYPSSYNEQFF	TGTGCCAGCAGTTCTAGGGCATATCCCAGCTCCTACAATGAGCAGTTCTTC
TRBJ2-5	TRBV6-2/TRBV6-3	-	-	14	CASSYVGGRETQYF	TGTGCCAGCAGTTACGTGGGGGGCCGGGAGACCCAGTACTTC
TRBJ1-2	TRBV9	-	-	15	CASSSTGQIFYGYTF	TGTGCCAGCAGCTCTACGGGCCAGATATTCTATGGCTACACCTTC
TRBJ1-2	TRBV7-9	many	TRBD1	13	CASSAETGNGYTF	TGTGCCAGCAGCGCAGAGACAGGGAATGGCTACACCTTC
TRBJ2-7	TRBV28	many	-	14	CASSTRDGIYEQYF	TGTGCCAGCAGTACCCGGGACGGAATCTACGAGCAGTACTTC
TRBJ1-4	TRBV29-1	-	-	15	CSVVSNRGTNEKLFF	TGCAGCGTCGTATCCAACCGAGGGACTAATGAAAAACTGTTTTTT
TRBJ1-1	TRBV20-1	many	-	13	CSASVRAVVEAFF	TGCAGTGCTAGTGTCAGGGCGGTTGTTGAAGCTTTCTTT
TRBJ2-7	TRBV6-1	few	TRBD1	15	CASSSTTGLGYEQYF	TGTGCCAGCAGCTCTACGACAGGGCTCGGCTACGAGCAGTACTTC
TRBJ1-5	TRBV5-8	many	-	16	CASSLGIGGGNQPQHF	TGTGCCAGCAGCTTAGGGATCGGCGGGGGCAATCAGCCCCAGCATTTT
TRBJ2-1	TRBV19	few	TRBD2	16	CASSIERGGAGNEQFF	TGTGCCAGTAGTATAGAGCGCGGGGGGGCGGGCAATGAGCAGTTCTTC
TRBJ2-1	TRBV7-3	-	-	15	CASSPAGSINNEQFF	TGTGCCAGCAGCCCCGCGGGTTCCATAAACAATGAGCAGTTCTTC
TRBJ2-1	TRBV7-8	-	TRBD1	15	CASSLAFTGGNEQFF	TGTGCCAGCAGCTTAGCTTTTACAGGGGGGAATGAGCAGTTCTTC
TRBJ2-7	TRBV5-1	many	-	15	CASSLAGGQFYEQYF	TGCGCCAGCAGCTTGGCCGGCGGGCAGTTCTACGAGCAGTACTTC
TRBJ2-3	TRBV2	-	-	16	CASSPSSSAGTDTQYF	TGTGCCAGCAGCCCCTCTAGCTCCGCTGGCACAGATACGCAGTATTTT
TRBJ2-7	TRBV7-9	few	-	19	CASSLDGRGRKGDSTEQYF	TGTGCCAGCAGCTTAGATGGCAGGGGGAGGAAAGGGGACTCTACGGAGCAGTACTTC
TRBJ1-2	TRBV18	-	-	14	CASSSEKQGYGYTF	TGTGCCAGCTCATCCGAAAAACAGGGCTATGGCTACACCTTC
TRBJ2-6	TRBV15	-	TRBD1	17	CATSRDKGAKGANVLTF	TGTGCCACCAGCAGAGATAAGGGGGCAAAAGGGGCCAACGTCCTGACTTTC
TRBJ2-7	TRBV11-2	many	-	14	CASNLWGGTYEQYF	TGTGCCAGCAACCTATGGGGGGGCACCTACGAGCAGTACTTC
TRBJ1-3	TRBV20-1	many	-	12	CSATPSGNTIYF	TGCAGTGCCACCCCCTCTGGAAACACCATATATTTT
TRBJ1-4	TRBV29-1	few	-	13	CSVAQLGNEKLFF	TGCAGCGTTGCACAGTTAGGGAATGAAAAACTGTTTTTT
TRBJ1-1	TRBV7-2	-	TRBD1	15	CASSQGQGPNTEAFF	TGTGCCAGCAGCCAAGGACAGGGCCCGAACACTGAAGCTTTCTTT
TRBJ1-2	TRBV2	-	-	15	CASSENAAGGGGYTF	TGTGCCAGCAGTGAAAATGCCGCGGGGGGAGGTGGCTACACCTTC
TRBJ1-1	TRBV5-1	-	TRBD1	15	CASSLEGTGGTEAFF	TGCGCCAGCAGCTTGGAAGGGACAGGGGGCACTGAAGCTTTCTTT
TRBJ1-2	TRBV20-1	many	-	12	CGSSPFLIGYTF	TGCGGGTCTAGCCCCTTCCTCATTGGCTACACCTTC
TRBJ1-2	TRBV20-1	many	-	13	CSATPGADYGYTF	TGCAGTGCTACCCCCGGGGCGGACTATGGCTACACCTTC
TRBJ1-1	TRBV19	-	-	16	CASSIREGVINTEAFF	TGTGCCAGTAGTATCAGAGAGGGGGTGATCAACACTGAAGCTTTCTTT
TRBJ2-5	TRBV29-1	-	-	15	CSVETPQRVQETQYF	TGCAGCGTTGAAACCCCGCAAAGGGTTCAAGAGACCCAGTACTTC
TRBJ2-1	TRBV6-1	-	-	15	CASSEGPNSYNEQFF	TGTGCCAGCAGTGAAGGACCGAATTCCTACAATGAGCAGTTCTTC
TRBJ1-1	TRBV24-1	many	-	11	CATSDSHEAFF	TGTGCCACCAGTGATTCCCATGAAGCTTTCTTT
TRBJ2-2	TRBV7-9	few	-	14	CASSPPESTGELFF	TGTGCCAGCAGCCCCCCGGAGAGCACCGGGGAGCTGTTTTTT
TRBJ1-1	TRBV7-9	few	-	15	CASSSEGRMNTEAFF	TGTGCCAGCAGCTCAGAGGGCAGAATGAACACTGAAGCTTTCTTT
TRBJ2-1	TRBV7-6	many	TRBD2	17	CASSRGLAAVSYNEQFF	TGTGCCAGCAGCCGTGGACTAGCGGCGGTCTCCTACAATGAGCAGTTCTTC
TRBJ2-2	TRBV6-5	-	-	16	CASIYRLSLDTGELFF	TGTGCCAGCATTTACAGGTTAAGTTTGGACACCGGGGAGCTGTTTTTT
TRBJ2-1	TRBV24-1	many	-	13	CATSVAGYNEQFF	TGTGCCACCAGTGTTGCAGGGTACAATGAGCAGTTCTTC
TRBJ2-1	TRBV6-2/TRBV6-3	-	-	14	CASSYFSGNNEQFF	TGTGCCAGCAGTTACTTTTCAGGGAACAATGAGCAGTTCTTC
TRBJ2-3	TRBV3-1	-	TRBD1	17	CASSLGTGIVGTDTQYF	TGTGCCAGCAGCCTGGGGACAGGGATTGTTGGAACAGATACGCAGTATTTT
TRBJ2-1	TRBV12-5	many	TRBD1	18	CASGLASSGTGGVNEQFF	TGTGCTAGTGGTTTGGCATCCTCAGGGACAGGAGGAGTCAATGAGCAGTTCTTC
TRBJ2-2	TRBV5-1	few	-	12	CASSSSWGELFF	TGCGCCAGCAGTTCTTCTTGGGGGGAGCTGTTTTTT
TRBJ1-5	TRBV10-3	few	-	12	CAISEGSQPQHF	TGTGCCATCAGTGAGGGTTCTCAGCCCCAGCATTTT
TRBJ2-5	TRBV5-1	-	TRBD2	16	CASSLEPSGGQETQYF	TGCGCCAGCAGCTTGGAGCCTAGCGGGGGCCAAGAGACCCAGTACTTC
TRBJ2-5	TRBV7-7	many	TRBD1	14	CASSLAGGKETQYF	TGTGCTAGCAGCTTAGCAGGGGGCAAGGAGACCCAGTACTTC
TRBJ2-2	TRBV7-8	-	TRBD2	19	CASSLVEALAVINTGELFF	TGTGCCAGCAGCTTAGTTGAGGCACTAGCGGTGATCAACACCGGGGAGCTGTTTTTT
TRBJ2-1	TRBV2	many	TRBD1	15	CASRADRGNYNEQFF	TGTGCCAGCAGAGCGGACAGGGGGAACTACAATGAGCAGTTCTTC
TRBJ2-3	TRBV5-8	-	TRBD2	18	CASSPYSGGGDTTDTQYF	TGTGCCAGCAGCCCATATAGCGGGGGTGGAGATACCACAGATACGCAGTATTTT
TRBJ2-1	TRBV5-1	many	TRBD2	15	CASSLGGGHYNEQFF	TGCGCCAGCAGCTTGGGGGGGGGTCACTACAATGAGCAGTTCTTC
TRBJ2-1	TRBV5-6	many	-	13	CASSLLLVVEQFF	TGTGCCAGCAGCTTGTTACTAGTCGTGGAGCAGTTCTTC
TRBJ2-7	TRBV6-1	many	TRBD1	14	CASSSAAGGREQYF	TGTGCCAGCAGCTCCGCGGCAGGGGGTCGCGAGCAGTACTTC
TRBJ1-3	TRBV6-1	-	-	14	CASSDVRVGNTIYF	TGTGCCAGCAGTGACGTCAGGGTTGGAAACACCATATATTTT
TRBJ2-3	TRBV6-2/TRBV6-3	-	TRBD2	15	CASNSGGGLTDTQYF	TGTGCCAGCAACTCGGGGGGGGGGCTTACAGATACGCAGTATTTT
TRBJ2-7	TRBV14	many	TRBD1	15	CASSETGTASYEQYF	TGTGCCAGCAGCGAGACCGGGACAGCCTCCTACGAGCAGTACTTC
TRBJ2-6	TRBV2	-	TRBD1	16	CAGGDRGLSGANVLTF	TGTGCCGGAGGGGACAGGGGTCTTTCTGGGGCCAACGTCCTGACTTTC